Below are 19 T cell receptor beta chains sequenced from a single sample in a study of cytomegalovirus exposure and HLA in healthy donors. PCR amplification relied on 60 Vbeta primers (plus 13 Jbeta primers). Assay: immunoSEQ multiplex PCR; the TCRdb copy retains only in-frame clones and omits some. The repertoire consists of more than 95,000 clones, with about 76% occurring once and the leading ten covering around 4.2%. The sequenced sample consisted of PBMCs. These receptors originate from a woman under 40 in good health and CMV-seronegative.

There are a few counts of this clone. The rearrangement uses TRBV30 and TRBJ2-3; D may be TRBD2 (5 bases). This CDR3 spans 17 amino acids. In germline, CDR1 is GTSNPN, CDR2 SVGIG (reference sequence). With 1 base removed from V and 4 bases from J, the gap between germline ends came to 21 bases. The CDR3 is CAWSEASYRDSSDTQYF. DNA for the CDR3: TGTGCCTGGAGTGAAGCCTCCTATCGGGATAGCTCAGATACGCAGTATTTT.

The V gene is TRBV10-3, the J gene TRBJ1-1; a possible D gene is TRBD1 (5 bases). The CDR3 is made up of 14 amino acids. V lost 6 bases to trimming and J lost 1 base, with 12 bases between them. From germline, CDR1 is ENHRY and CDR2 SYGVKD. The CDR3 loop is CAIRRPTENTEAFF. As DNA, the CDR3 is TGTGCCATCAGAAGACCGACAGAGAACACTGAAGCTTTCTTT.

In DNA, the CDR3 is TGTGCCAGCAGTGACCCCCGGGGAGCCGGCTCTGGAAACACCATATATTTT. Its protein product is CASSDPRGAGSGNTIYF. The V and J genes are TRBV6-4 and TRBJ1-3; D remains unclear. Trimming removed 2 bases at V and 0 bases at J, with 14 bases between. This CDR3 region has 17 residues. Germline V CDR1 and CDR2: MRHNA, SNTAGT.

The chain uses TRBV11-2 and TRBJ2-7; TRBD2 matches 7 bases. This CDR3 comprises 15 residues. V dropped 5 bases and J dropped 3; count of bases not matched to a gene: 10. Germline CDR1 SGHAT, CDR2 FQNNGV. The CDR3 spells CASSHWKGLYYEQYF. The CDR3 DNA reads as TGTGCCAGCAGCCACTGGAAGGGACTATACTACGAGCAGTACTTC. The variable domain in full, completed from reference TRBV11-2 and TRBJ2-7, reads EAGVAQSPRYKIIEKRQSVAFWCNPISGHATLYWYQQILGQGPKLLIQFQNNGVVDDSQLPKDRFSAERLKGVDSTLKIQPAKLEDSAVYLCASSHWKGLYYEQYFGPGTRLTVT.

This clone occurred once. The chain recombines TRBV7-6 with TRBJ1-4; D not resolved. This CDR3 contains 15 residues. CDR1 and CDR2 (germline): SGHVS, FNYEAQ. V was cut by 4 bases and J by 2 bases, with 11 bases left in between. The CDR3 DNA reads as TGTGCCAGCAGCTACACACCCCTTACTAATGAAAAACTGTTTTTT. Residues: CASSYTPLTNEKLFF. Combining the CDR3 with reference TRBV7-6 and TRBJ1-4 gives the whole variable domain GAGVSQSPRYKVTKRGQDVALRCDPISGHVSLYWYRQALGQGPEFLTYFNYEAQQDKSGLPNDRFSAERPEGSISTLTIQRTEQRDSAMYRCASSYTPLTNEKLFFGSGTQLSVL.

This chain connects TRBV5-6 to TRBJ1-5, with D possibly being TRBD1 (5 bases). CDR3 length: 14 amino acids. Germline V gene lookup returns CDR1 SGHDT and CDR2 YYEEEE. The V end was cut by 1 base, the J end by 6 bases, with 11 bases between. This CDR3 reads CASSLWGGGQPQHF. CDR3 DNA sequence: TGTGCCAGCAGCTTGTGGGGGGGTGGTCAGCCCCAGCATTTT.

The chain recombines TRBV5-1 with TRBJ2-7, with 10 bases matching TRBD2. The length of the CDR3 is 15 residues. CDR1 is SGHRS, CDR2 YFSETQ, per germline. V gave up 4 bases and J gave up 6 bases; unmatched junction bases: 10. The CDR3 DNA follows: TGCGCCAGCAGCACAGGGACTAGCGTTGGGCTCGAGCAGTACTTC. It yields the protein CASSTGTSVGLEQYF. The full variable domain, completed using reference TRBV5-1 and TRBJ2-7, is KAGVTQTPRYLIKTRGQQVTLSCSPISGHRSVSWYQQTPGQGLQFLFEYFSETQRNKGNFPGRFSGRQFSNSRSEMNVSTLELGDSALYLCASSTGTSVGLEQYFGPGTRLTVT.

This sequence joins TRBV5-1 and TRBJ2-2; 10 bases are a match to TRBD2. V lost 1 base to trimming and J lost 0 bases; unmatched junction nucleotides: 3. The germline gives CDR1 SGHRS, CDR2 YFSETQ. CDR3 length: 17 amino acids. The CDR3: CASSLMLAGANTGELFF. The CDR3 coding sequence is TGCGCCAGCAGCTTGATGCTAGCGGGAGCGAACACCGGGGAGCTGTTTTTT.

This chain joins TRBV4-3 and TRBJ2-7, with D perhaps matching TRBD1 (5 bases). The CDR3 loop spans 15 amino acids. The germline V gene encodes CDR1 LGHNA and CDR2 YSLEER. V lost 0 bases and J lost 5, with 14 bases in between. The CDR3 coding sequence is TGCGCCAGCAGCCAAGATCCCAGGGTCGGCGACGAGCAGTACTTC. This translates into CASSQDPRVGDEQYF.

CDR3 residues: CASSLEASGAKQYF. Written as DNA, the CDR3 is TGTGCCAGCAGCTTGGAAGCTAGCGGGGCGAAGCAGTACTTC. The chain employs TRBV5-4 and TRBJ2-7; 9 nucleotides match TRBD2. V was pared by 0 bases and J by 8 bases, with 6 bases of the junction left unmatched. Germline V lookup: CDR1 SGHNT, CDR2 YYREEE (reference sequence). The CDR3 contains 14 residues.

The sample holds a few counts of this clone. The chain has TRBV6-4 and TRBJ2-4, with 13 nucleotides matching TRBD2. Trimming cost V 3 bases and J 2 bases; bases outside gene matches: 10. There are 19 residues in the CDR3. Germline values: CDR1 MRHNA, CDR2 SNTAGT. The CDR3 sequence is CASSERTSGSGETKNIQYF. Written as DNA, the CDR3 is TGTGCCAGCAGTGAGAGGACTAGCGGGAGCGGGGAAACCAAAAACATTCAGTACTTC.

About this clone: At one of its ends the junction is not consistent with the germline gene, which may arise from a read error. This chain uses TRBV7-9 with TRBJ1-3; D not resolved. The CDR3 spans 16 residues. Germline lookup yields CDR1 SEHNR and CDR2 FQNEAQ (reference sequence). DNA for the CDR3: TGTTCCAGCAGCTTAGCCCGGCGGAGCTCTGGAAACACCATATATTTT. Its translation is CSSSLARRSSGNTIYF.

The chain joins TRBV28 to TRBJ1-2; 7 bases line up with TRBD1. Trimming at V came to 6 bases and at J to 8 bases, leaving 9 bases not matched to a gene. Germline CDR1 is MDHEN and CDR2 is SYDVKM. CDR3 length equals 13 residues. The CDR3 spells CASRNRGRGGYTF. CDR3 DNA sequence: TGTGCCAGCAGAAACAGGGGAAGAGGCGGCTACACCTTC.

The chain recombines TRBV7-9 with TRBJ1-4; 9 positions match TRBD1. Germline V gives CDR1 SEHNR, CDR2 FQNEAQ (reference sequence). V gave up 1 base and J gave up 2 bases; unmatched junction bases: 8. The CDR3 sequence is 18 residues long. The CDR3 loop is CASSLGRDRVLTNEKLFF. The DNA for the CDR3 is TGTGCCAGCAGCTTAGGTCGGGACAGGGTATTGACTAATGAAAAACTGTTTTTT.

This chain uses TRBV28 with TRBJ2-7, with TRBD1 matching 9 bases. J lost 1 base, V lost 6 bases, and 10 bases had no gene match. Germline values: CDR1 MDHEN, CDR2 SYDVKM. The CDR3 runs 16 residues. The CDR3 here is CASSWGQGLQSYEQYF. CDR3 bases: TGTGCCAGCAGCTGGGGACAGGGTTTACAATCCTACGAGCAGTACTTC.

The gene calls are TRBV6-1 and TRBJ2-3, with TRBD2 identical over 14 bases. The ends lost 1 base at V and 7 bases at J; junction bases unmatched: 13. This CDR3 comprises 19 residues. Germline V gene sequence: CDR1 MNHNS, CDR2 SASEGT. CDR3: CASSEGFWTSGRKTNTQYF. The CDR3 coding sequence is TGTGCCAGCAGTGAAGGGTTCTGGACTAGCGGGAGGAAAACAAATACGCAGTATTTT.

V and J are TRBV7-9 and TRBJ2-1, with 8 bases fitting TRBD1. Germline CDR1 is SEHNR and CDR2 is FQNEAQ (reference sequence). Losses at the gene ends were 7 bases for V and 7 bases for J; bases not matched to a gene: 6. The CDR3 loop spans 13 amino acids. CDR3 DNA sequence: TGTGCCAGCACAGGGGGCATGGTTAATGAGCAGTTCTTC. It translates to CASTGGMVNEQFF. The whole variable domain, remainder taken from reference TRBV7-9 and TRBJ2-1, is DTGVSQNPRHKITKRGQNVTFRCDPISEHNRLYWYRQTLGQGPEFLTYFQNEAQLEKSRLLSDRFSAERPKGSFSTLEIQRTEQGDSAMYLCASTGGMVNEQFFGPGTRLTVL.

This clone turned up a few times. The rearrangement uses TRBV7-2 and TRBJ2-7; TRBD1 matches 8 bases. The V gene end was trimmed by 5 bases and the J gene end by 0 bases; junction bases not matched to a gene: 3. Germline V CDR1 and CDR2: SGHTA, FQGNSA. The CDR3 runs to 14 residues. CDR3 amino acids: CASSPGQASYEQYF. Written as DNA, the CDR3 is TGTGCCAGCAGCCCGGGACAGGCCTCCTACGAGCAGTACTTC.

This chain links TRBV2 with TRBJ2-1; tentatively, D is TRBD2 (5 bases). CDR1 is SNHLY and CDR2 is FYNNEI in the germline V gene. The CDR3 is made up of 14 amino acids. Between the trimmed V and J ends, which lost 8 bases and 3 bases, there was a span of 14 bases. The CDR3 DNA sequence: TGTGCCAGCGTCCCGGACTCATACTACAATGAGCAGTTCTTC. This sequence encodes CASVPDSYYNEQFF.